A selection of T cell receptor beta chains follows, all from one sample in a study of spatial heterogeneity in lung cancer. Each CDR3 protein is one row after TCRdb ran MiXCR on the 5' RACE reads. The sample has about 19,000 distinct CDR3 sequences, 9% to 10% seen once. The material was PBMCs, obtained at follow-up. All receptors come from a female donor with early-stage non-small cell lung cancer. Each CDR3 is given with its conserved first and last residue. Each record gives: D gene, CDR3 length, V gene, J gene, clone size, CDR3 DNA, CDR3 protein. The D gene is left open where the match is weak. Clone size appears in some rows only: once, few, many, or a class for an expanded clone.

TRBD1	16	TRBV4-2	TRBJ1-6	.	TGTGCCAGCAGCCAGAGACAGGGCCCATATAATTCACCCCTCCACTTT	CASSQRQGPYNSPLHF
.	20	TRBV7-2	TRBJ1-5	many	TGTGCCAGCAGCTTAGGAGGGGGACACCTACGAAGTTATAGCAATCAGCCCCAGCATTTT	CASSLGGGHLRSYSNQPQHF
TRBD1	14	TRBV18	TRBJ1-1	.	TGTGCCAGCTCACCCGGACAGGACCGAATTGAAGCTTTCTTT	CASSPGQDRIEAFF
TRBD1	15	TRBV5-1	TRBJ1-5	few	TGCGCCAGCAGCTTGGGGGGACAGACAAATCAGCCCCAGCATTTT	CASSLGGQTNQPQHF
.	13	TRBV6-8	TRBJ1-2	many	TGTGCCAGCAGTGGACGACAAACCTATGGCTACACCTTC	CASSGRQTYGYTF
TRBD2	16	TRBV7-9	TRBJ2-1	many	TGTGCCAGCAGCCCGGGACTAGCGGCGGGGGTGGATGAGCAGTTCTTC	CASSPGLAAGVDEQFF
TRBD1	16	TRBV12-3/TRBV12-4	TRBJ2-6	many	TGTGCCAGCAGTTTGTGGACAGGTTCTGGGGCCAACGTCCTGACTTTC	CASSLWTGSGANVLTF
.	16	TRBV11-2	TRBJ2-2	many	TGTGCCAGCAGCCCATTAGGTAGCAGGGGATCCGGGGAGCTGTTTTTT	CASSPLGSRGSGELFF
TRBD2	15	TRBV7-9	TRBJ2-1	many	TGTGCCAGCAGCCCCGAGGGACTAGCGGGAGGGGAGCGGTTCTTC	CASSPEGLAGGERFF
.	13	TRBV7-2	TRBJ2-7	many	TGTGCCAGCAGGGCTCACCCGGTTTCCGAGCAGTACTTC	CASRAHPVSEQYF
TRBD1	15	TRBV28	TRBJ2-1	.	TGTGCCAGCAACGGGACAGGAAGGTCCTACAATGAGCAGTTCTTC	CASNGTGRSYNEQFF
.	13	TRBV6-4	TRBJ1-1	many	TGTGCCAGCAGTGATCAGCCGAACACTGAAGCTTTCTTT	CASSDQPNTEAFF
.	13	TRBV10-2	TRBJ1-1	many	TGCGCCAGCAGGGGGACCGGCCGCACTGAAGCTTTCTTT	CASRGTGRTEAFF
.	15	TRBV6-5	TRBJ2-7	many	TGTGCCAGCAGTTCCCACGGGACGTCACCCGGCGAGCAGTACTTC	CASSSHGTSPGEQYF
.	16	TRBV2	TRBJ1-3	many	TGTGCCAGCCGGCGGGGAGACAGCCTCTCTTTGAACACCATATATTTT	CASRRGDSLSLNTIYF
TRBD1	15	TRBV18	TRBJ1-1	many	TGTGCCAGCTCAGCCGGGACAGGGCTGAACACTGAAGCTTTCTTT	CASSAGTGLNTEAFF
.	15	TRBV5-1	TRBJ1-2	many	TGCGCCAGCAGCTTCTTGTTCCGGGACAATGATGGCTACACCTTC	CASSFLFRDNDGYTF
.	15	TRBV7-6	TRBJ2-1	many	TGTGCCAGCAGCCCCAGGACGGGAGTCTCTGATGAGCAGTTCTTC	CASSPRTGVSDEQFF
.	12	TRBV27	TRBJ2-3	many	TGTGCCAGCAGTTCTACCACAGATACGCAGTATTTT	CASSSTTDTQYF
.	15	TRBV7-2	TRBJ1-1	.	TGTGCCAGCAGCTTAGTCTGGGGGCAAAACACTGAAGCTTTCTTT	CASSLVWGQNTEAFF
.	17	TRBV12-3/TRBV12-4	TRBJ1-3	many	TGTGCCAGCAGTTCCTCGACAGGAAGTAATTTGGGAAACACCATATATTTT	CASSSSTGSNLGNTIYF
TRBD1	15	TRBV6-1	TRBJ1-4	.	TGTGCCAGCAGTCCACGACAGGGAAGAGATGAAAAACTGTTTTTT	CASSPRQGRDEKLFF
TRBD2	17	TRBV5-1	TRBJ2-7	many	TGCGCCAGCAGCCCCGCTAGCGGGAGGGCGATGGGTTACGAGCAGTACTTC	CASSPASGRAMGYEQYF
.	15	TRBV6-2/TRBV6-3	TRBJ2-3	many	TGTGCCAGCAGTTTGGGCGGGGCCTCACCCGATACGCAGTATTTT	CASSLGGASPDTQYF
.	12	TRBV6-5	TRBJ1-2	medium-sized	TGTGCCAGCAGTCTCTACTACGATGGCTACACCTTC	CASSLYYDGYTF
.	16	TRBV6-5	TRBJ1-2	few	TGTGCCAGCAGTACAATTCTTCGGACAGCTAACTATGGCTACACCTTC	CASSTILRTANYGYTF
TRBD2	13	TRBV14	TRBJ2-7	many	TGTGCCAGCAGCCCTAAACGGGGGGGCGAGCAGTACTTC	CASSPKRGGEQYF
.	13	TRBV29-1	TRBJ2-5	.	TGCAGCGTTGCGGAACACCCACAAGAGACCCAGTACTTC	CSVAEHPQETQYF
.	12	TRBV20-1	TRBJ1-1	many	TGCAGTGCTCATGGGGCAAACACTGAAGCTTTCTTT	CSAHGANTEAFF
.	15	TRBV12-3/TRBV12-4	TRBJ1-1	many	TGTGCCAGCACCCCTGGGGGGGCCCCGGGGACTGAAGCTTTCTTT	CASTPGGAPGTEAFF
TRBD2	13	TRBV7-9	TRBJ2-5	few	TGTGCCAGCAGCGCGGGAGAAGAAGAGACCCAGTACTTC	CASSAGEEETQYF
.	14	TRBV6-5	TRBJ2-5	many	TGTGCCAGCAGTTACTCCGGGGGCTCGGAGACCCAGTACTTC	CASSYSGGSETQYF
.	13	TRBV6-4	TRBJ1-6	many	TGTGCCAGCAGTGACTCTCCGGCCTCACCCCTCCACTTT	CASSDSPASPLHF
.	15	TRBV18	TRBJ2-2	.	TGTGCCAGCTCACCACCGGGCAGGAACACCGGGGAGCTGTTTTTT	CASSPPGRNTGELFF
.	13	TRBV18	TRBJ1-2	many	TGTGCCAGCTCACCACAGGGAGCCCAGGGCTACACCTTC	CASSPQGAQGYTF
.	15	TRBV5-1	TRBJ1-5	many	TGCGCCATCCCCCCCGGGGAAGAGAGCAATCAGCCCCAGCATTTT	CAIPPGEESNQPQHF
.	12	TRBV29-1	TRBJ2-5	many	TGCAGCGGGAAGAGACAGGAAGAGACCCAGTACTTC	CSGKRQEETQYF
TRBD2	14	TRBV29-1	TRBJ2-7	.	TGCAGCGTCCGGGGCATAGCGGGAGGCAGCGAGCAGTACTTC	CSVRGIAGGSEQYF
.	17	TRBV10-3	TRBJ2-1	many	TGTGCCATCAGTGCCTCGGGGGGCCTCACCTCCTACAATGAGCAGTTCTTC	CAISASGGLTSYNEQFF
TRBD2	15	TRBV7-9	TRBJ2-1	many	TGTGCCAGCAGCTTACATAGCGGGGGGGCCCGGAAGCAGTTCTTC	CASSLHSGGARKQFF
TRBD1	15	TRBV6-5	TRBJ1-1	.	TGTGCCAGCAGCCCAGGGGGGAATTGGAACACTGAAGCTTTCTTT	CASSPGGNWNTEAFF